This T cell receptor beta chain is drawn from a study of blood T cells in healthy people across ages. The authors ran a second PCR of about 6 to 11 cycles using a sample-barcoded 5' primer and a J-beta primer mix. TCRdb independently ran MiXCR on the 5' RACE reads; one entry per CDR3 protein. The sample holds about 640,000 distinct CDR3 sequences, about 30% seen once. Concerning this clonotype: This could be a read error, since a much larger clone is one nucleotide away.

Sequencing used blood. This clonotype was sampled from a woman older than 75 in good health.

For the CDR3, the DNA is TGTGCCATCAGTGTTGGGGGCCAGTGGGAGACCCAGTTCTTC. It is translated as CAISVGGQWETQFF. The chain has TRBV10-3 and TRBJ2-1, with a tentative D call TRBD1 (6 bases). V lost 4 bases to trimming and J lost 13 bases, with 20 bases between them. Germline CDR1 reads ENHRY; CDR2 reads SYGVKD. This CDR3 has 14 amino acids.